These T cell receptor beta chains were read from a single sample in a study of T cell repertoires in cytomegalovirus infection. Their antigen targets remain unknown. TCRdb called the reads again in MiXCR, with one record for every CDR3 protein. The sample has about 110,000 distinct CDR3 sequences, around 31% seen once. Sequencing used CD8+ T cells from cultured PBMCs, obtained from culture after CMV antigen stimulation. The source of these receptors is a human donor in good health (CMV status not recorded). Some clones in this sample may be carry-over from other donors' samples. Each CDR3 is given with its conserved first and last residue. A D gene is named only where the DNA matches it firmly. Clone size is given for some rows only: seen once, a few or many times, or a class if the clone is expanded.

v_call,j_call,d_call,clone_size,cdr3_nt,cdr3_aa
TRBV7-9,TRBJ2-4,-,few,TGTGCCAGCACCGCAGGCGGGTTCAAAAACATTCAGTACTTC,CASTAGGFKNIQYF
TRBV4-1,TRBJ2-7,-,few,TGCGCCAGCAGCCAAGCCAGGGGACTGGCCTACGAGCAGTACTTC,CASSQARGLAYEQYF
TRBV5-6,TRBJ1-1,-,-,TGTGCCAGCAGCTTGTACGGAACTGAAGCTTTCTTT,CASSLYGTEAFF
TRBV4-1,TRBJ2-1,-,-,TGCGCCAGCAGCCAAGATGGGGCGGGCTACAATGAGCAGTTCTTC,CASSQDGAGYNEQFF
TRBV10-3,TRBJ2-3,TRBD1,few,TGTGCCATCAGAGATGAGACAGGGTTCGCAGATACGCAGTATTTT,CAIRDETGFADTQYF
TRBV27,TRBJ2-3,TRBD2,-,TGTGCCAGCAGGTTAGCGGGGGGGCCGGCAGATACGCAGTATTTT,CASRLAGGPADTQYF
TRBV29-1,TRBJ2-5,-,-,TGCAGCGTTGACTTTAACAGGGATGAGACCCAGTACTTC,CSVDFNRDETQYF
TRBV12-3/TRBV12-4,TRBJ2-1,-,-,TGTGCCAGCAGTTTAGCGCTAGGAATTGAGCAGTTCTTC,CASSLALGIEQFF
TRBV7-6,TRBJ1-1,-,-,TGTGCCAGCAGCTTGGACTTGGGGACTGAAGCTTTCTTT,CASSLDLGTEAFF
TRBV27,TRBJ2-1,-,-,TGTGCCAGCAGTTTTGCGGGCAGCTCCTACAATGAGCAGTTCTTC,CASSFAGSSYNEQFF
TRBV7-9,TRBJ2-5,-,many,TGTGCCAGCAGCTTGACAGGAGGAGAGACCCAGTACTTC,CASSLTGGETQYF
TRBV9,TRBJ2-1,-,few,TGTGCCAGCAGCTCTTGGGGATACAATGAGCAGTTCTTC,CASSSWGYNEQFF
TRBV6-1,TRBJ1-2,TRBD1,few,TGTGCCAGCAGTGGCATACAGGGGGTGGATGGCTACACCTTC,CASSGIQGVDGYTF
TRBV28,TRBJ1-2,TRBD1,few,TGTGCCAGCAGTGGGACAGGGAAGTCCTATGGCTACACCTTC,CASSGTGKSYGYTF
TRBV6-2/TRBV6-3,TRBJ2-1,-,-,TGTGCCAGCAGTTACTCGTTAGCAGGATACAATGAGCAGTTCTTC,CASSYSLAGYNEQFF
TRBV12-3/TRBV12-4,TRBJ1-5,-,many,TGTGCCAGCAGCACGTGGACAGATAGCAATCAGCCCCAGCATTTT,CASSTWTDSNQPQHF
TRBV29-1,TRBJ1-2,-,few,TGCAGCGTTGATCAGGGAATTGGCTACACCTTC,CSVDQGIGYTF
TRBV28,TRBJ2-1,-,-,TGTGCCAGCAAGAGGACGGCATCCTACAATGAGCAGTTCTTC,CASKRTASYNEQFF